These 23 T cell receptor beta chains share one sample of origin, sequenced in a study of T cell changes during pregnancy in multiple sclerosis. The repertoire was sequenced with immunoSEQ multiplex PCR; TCRdb's copy has only in-frame clones and lacks some. The sample shows around 99,000 clones, roughly 90% of them seen only once. The source material was peripheral blood, sampled in the third trimester of pregnancy. These receptors all stem from a female donor in good health, enrolled as a control in a pregnancy study.

CDR3 DNA sequence: TGCGCCAGCAGTCCCCCTGGGGGCGCAGGGCGCGGCTACACCTTC. Translating it yields CASSPPGGAGRGYTF. The rearrangement joins TRBV10-1 to TRBJ1-2; tentative D call: TRBD1 (6 bases). V gave up 5 bases and J gave up 8 bases, with 21 bases separating them. Germline V gene sequence: CDR1 WNHNN, CDR2 SYGVQD (reference sequence). The CDR3 covers 15 residues.

The chain has TRBV18 and TRBJ2-5; 11 bases align to TRBD2. Germline CDR1 reads KGHSH; CDR2 reads LQKENI. V lost 3 bases and J lost 5; bases outside the gene matches: 5. The CDR3 runs 15 residues. The CDR3 region has the DNA TGTGCCAGCTCACCCCTAGCGGGGGGACAGGAGACCCAGTACTTC. Protein sequence: CASSPLAGGQETQYF.

The chain combines TRBV12-5 with TRBJ1-2, with D possibly being TRBD1 (5 bases). V lost 1 base to trimming and J lost 8 bases, with 14 bases between them. The CDR3 consists of 14 residues. Germline CDR1 LGHNT, CDR2 FRNRAP. CDR3 in DNA: TGTGCTAGTGGTTTGGAGCAGGGTACTAGCGGCTACACCTTC. Translating it yields CASGLEQGTSGYTF. Full variable domain (outside the CDR3, taken from reference TRBV12-5 and TRBJ1-2): DARVTQTPRHKVTEMGQEVTMRCQPILGHNTVFWYRQTMMQGLELLAYFRNRAPLDDSGMPKDRFSAEMPDATLATLKIQPSEPRDSAVYFCASGLEQGTSGYTFGSGTRLTVV.

V is TRBV5-6 and J is TRBJ1-2, with a tentative D call TRBD1 (5 bases). The CDR3 runs to 17 residues. Looked up from germline, CDR1 is SGHDT and CDR2 is YYEEEE. The V gene lost 1 base and the J gene lost 1 base, with 17 bases spanning the gap. The CDR3 nucleotides are TGTGCCAGCAGCTTGTGGGGCAGATTACTCCTTAACTATGGCTACACCTTC. Translation gives CASSLWGRLLLNYGYTF.

This clone has only a few counts. V usage is TRBV7-9 and J usage is TRBJ1-2, with unresolved D. CDR1 SEHNR and CDR2 FQNEAQ come from the germline V gene (reference sequence). The V end lost 1 base, the J end lost 6 bases, and 6 bases lay between the germline ends. This CDR3 has 12 amino acids. The CDR3: CASSLDGNGYTF. The CDR3 DNA is TGTGCCAGCAGCTTAGACGGGAATGGCTACACCTTC.

The chain links TRBV27 to TRBJ2-3; no firm D call. CDR1 is MNHEY, CDR2 SMNVEV, per germline (reference sequence). CDR3 size: 13 residues. Trimming stripped 2 bases from V and 7 bases from J, with 10 bases between. CDR3: CASSLGVLNTQYF. DNA for the CDR3: TGTGCCAGCAGTTTAGGAGTTTTAAATACGCAGTATTTT.

This rearrangement joins TRBV19 to TRBJ1-1; TRBD1 agrees at 7 bases. Germline values: CDR1 LNHDA, CDR2 SQIVND (reference sequence). With V trimmed by 5 bases and J by 6 bases, 12 bases remained unmatched. The CDR3 runs 15 residues. CDR3 in amino acids: CASSSEGTVGAEAFF. DNA for the CDR3: TGTGCCAGTAGTTCGGAGGGGACAGTTGGGGCTGAAGCTTTCTTT.

The chain combines TRBV7-2 with TRBJ1-1; 7 bases map to TRBD1. After removal of 4 bases from V and 0 bases from J, the junction contained 5 bases not matched to a gene. CDR1 and CDR2 from the germline V gene are SGHTA and FQGNSA. The CDR3 covers 15 residues. The CDR3 DNA sequence: TGTGCCAGCAGCTCCCAGGGGGGCGTGAACACTGAAGCTTTCTTT. Amino acids: CASSSQGGVNTEAFF.

The chain recombines TRBV11-3 with TRBJ1-1; 8 nucleotides align to TRBD1. The length of the CDR3 is 15 residues. Per germline, CDR1 SGHNT and CDR2 YENEEA. V lost 5 bases to trimming and J lost 1 base; unmatched junction nucleotides: 6. Here the CDR3 DNA reads TGTGCCAGCAGCCCCCGGACAGGGAGGAACACTGAAGCTTTCTTT. Its translation is CASSPRTGRNTEAFF.

The chain employs TRBV2 and TRBJ1-2; 9 bases line up with TRBD1. This CDR3 comprises 10 residues. The trim removed 6 bases at V and 14 bases at J, leaving 4 bases unmatched. Per germline, CDR1 SNHLY and CDR2 FYNNEI. The CDR3 sequence: CASRGQGKTF. The CDR3 coding sequence is TGTGCCAGCAGGGGACAGGGCAAAACCTTC.

The V call is TRBV5-6, the J call TRBJ1-3, with a possible D match to TRBD1 (6 bases). This CDR3 has 15 residues. Trimming left V 4 bases short and J 1 base short, with 12 bases between. CDR1 is SGHDT, CDR2 YYEEEE, per germline. CDR3 loop: CASSLHRASGNTIYF. DNA for the CDR3: TGTGCCAGCAGCCTTCACAGGGCTTCTGGAAACACCATATATTTT.

The chain links TRBV7-9 to TRBJ2-7, with a tentative D call TRBD2 (5 bases). V shed 2 bases and J shed 4 bases, with 9 bases lying between them. The germline gives CDR1 SEHNR, CDR2 FQNEAQ (reference sequence). The CDR3 consists of 13 residues. The CDR3 loop reads CASSLFERYEQYF. CDR3 coding DNA: TGTGCCAGCAGCTTATTTGAGCGGTACGAGCAGTACTTC.

The rearrangement joins TRBV9 to TRBJ1-2; TRBD1 matches at 8 bases. The CDR3 sequence is 16 residues long. V shed 0 bases and J 6 bases; nucleotides not matched to a gene: 10. From germline, CDR1 is SGDLS and CDR2 YYNGEE. The CDR3 DNA follows: TGTGCCAGCAGCGTAGTGTCGGACAGGGAGGGGCATGGCTACACCTTC. Amino acids: CASSVVSDREGHGYTF.

The chain is built from TRBV30 and TRBJ2-1; 10 bases fit TRBD2. The CDR3 contains 14 residues. With 4 bases clipped from V and 8 bases from J, the junction kept 8 bases outside the gene matches. The germline CDR1 and CDR2 sequences are GTSNPN and SVGIG (reference sequence). The CDR3 reads CAWTFSGGRDEQFF. The CDR3 DNA reads TGTGCCTGGACCTTTAGCGGGGGGCGCGATGAGCAGTTCTTC.

V is TRBV2 and J is TRBJ2-7; D is unresolved. Trimming pared 3 bases from V and 4 bases from J, leaving 4 bases between. Germline-derived CDR1 and CDR2 are SNHLY and FYNNEI. The CDR3 sequence is 11 residues long. The DNA of the CDR3 is TGTGCCAGCAGTGAGGAGTACGAGCAGTACTTC. It encodes CASSEEYEQYF.

The chain combines TRBV5-1 with TRBJ2-6; D remains unclear. CDR3 length: 15 residues. V shed 0 bases and J shed 2 bases, with 6 bases lying between them. The germline V gene has CDR1 SGHRS and CDR2 YFSETQ. In DNA, the CDR3 is TGCGCCAGCAGCTTGGACGGTCCTGGGGCCAACGTCCTGACTTTC. Amino acid sequence: CASSLDGPGANVLTF.

The chain employs TRBV9 and TRBJ2-3, with 7 positions matching TRBD2. The CDR3 has 11 amino acids. The germline gives CDR1 SGDLS, CDR2 YYNGEE. The trim removed 8 bases at V and 9 bases at J, leaving 6 bases unmatched. The CDR3 nucleotides read TGTGCCAGTAGGGCGGGGGAGACGCAGTATTTT. Translated, it gives CASRAGETQYF.

J is TRBJ1-4 and V is TRBV5-1; maybe TRBD1 (5 bases). The germline gives CDR1 SGHRS, CDR2 YFSETQ. The V end was cut by 0 bases, the J end by 8 bases, with 14 bases between. This CDR3 spans 15 amino acids. CDR3 amino acids: CASSLAGRDREKLFF. As DNA, the CDR3 is TGCGCCAGCAGCTTGGCCGGCAGGGATAGGGAAAAACTGTTTTTT.

This clone was recorded once. V and J are TRBV2 and TRBJ1-1, with D perhaps TRBD1 (5 bases). The CDR3 totals 13 residues. Germline CDR1 and CDR2: SNHLY and FYNNEI. Trimming took 7 bases from V and 0 from J, leaving 9 bases between them. This CDR3 is CASTRGMNTEAFF. In DNA form, the CDR3 reads TGTGCCAGCACTCGGGGGATGAACACTGAAGCTTTCTTT.

The rearrangement uses TRBV4-3 and TRBJ2-1, with D maybe TRBD2 (5 bases). Germline assignment: CDR1 LGHNA and CDR2 YSLEER. V dropped 4 bases and J dropped 6 bases, with 13 bases sitting between them. The CDR3 covers 14 residues. CDR3 DNA sequence: TGCGCCAGCAGCCCTGATAGCGCCCTCAATGAGCAGTTCTTC. Encoded protein: CASSPDSALNEQFF.

A note on this clone: A junction end diverges from the germline sequence, so it may reflect a read error. V and J are TRBV7-9 and TRBJ2-7, with 10 bases identical to TRBD1. The CDR3 length is 16 residues. Germline V gene sequence: CDR1 SEHNR, CDR2 FQNEAQ (reference sequence). CDR3 region: CASSYLPGQGRYEQYF. CDR3 bases: TGTGCCAGTAGCTACCTCCCGGGACAGGGGAGATACGAGCAGTACTTC. Complete variable domain (other parts from reference TRBV7-9 and TRBJ2-7): DTGVSQNPRHKITKRGQNVTFRCDPISEHNRLYWYRQTLGQGPEFLTYFQNEAQLEKSRLLSDRFSAERPKGSFSTLEIQRTEQGDSAMYLCASSYLPGQGRYEQYFGPGTRLTVT.

The chain joins TRBV6-5 to TRBJ1-6, with a tentative D call TRBD1 (6 bases). Germline V CDR1 and CDR2: MNHEY, SVGAGI. V was clipped by 5 bases and J by 8 bases, with 16 bases between them. This CDR3 region has 15 residues. The CDR3 DNA reads as TGTGCCAGCAGTCGAACAGGGTTGGGGGATTCACCCCTCCACTTT. This gives the protein CASSRTGLGDSPLHF.

The J gene is TRBJ2-7, the V gene TRBV11-1; D gene unclear. V lost 2 bases and J lost 7, with 15 bases in between. This CDR3 region has 14 residues. The germline V gene has CDR1 SGHAT and CDR2 FQDESV (reference sequence). The CDR3 protein is CASSLISARSEQYF. The CDR3 nucleotides are TGTGCCAGCAGCTTAATATCCGCCAGGTCTGAGCAGTACTTC.